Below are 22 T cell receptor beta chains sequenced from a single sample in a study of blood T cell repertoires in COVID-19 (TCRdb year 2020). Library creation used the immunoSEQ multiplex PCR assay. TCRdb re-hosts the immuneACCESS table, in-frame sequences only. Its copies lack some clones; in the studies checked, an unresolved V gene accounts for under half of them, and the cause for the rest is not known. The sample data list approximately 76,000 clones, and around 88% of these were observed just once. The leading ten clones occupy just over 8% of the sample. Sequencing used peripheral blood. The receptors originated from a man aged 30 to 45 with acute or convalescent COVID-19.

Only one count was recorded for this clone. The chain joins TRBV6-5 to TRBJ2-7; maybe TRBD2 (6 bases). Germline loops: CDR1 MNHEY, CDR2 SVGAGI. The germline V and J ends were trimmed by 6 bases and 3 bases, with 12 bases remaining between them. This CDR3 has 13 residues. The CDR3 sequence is CASRDGGNYEQYF. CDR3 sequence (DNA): TGTGCCAGCAGGGACGGGGGTAACTACGAGCAGTACTTC.

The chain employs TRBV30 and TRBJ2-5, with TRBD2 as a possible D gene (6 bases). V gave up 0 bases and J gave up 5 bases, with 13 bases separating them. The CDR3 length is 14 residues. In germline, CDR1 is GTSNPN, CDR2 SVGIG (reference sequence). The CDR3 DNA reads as TGTGCCTGGAGTGTGGGAAGGGAGGTTGAGACCCAGTACTTC. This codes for CAWSVGREVETQYF.

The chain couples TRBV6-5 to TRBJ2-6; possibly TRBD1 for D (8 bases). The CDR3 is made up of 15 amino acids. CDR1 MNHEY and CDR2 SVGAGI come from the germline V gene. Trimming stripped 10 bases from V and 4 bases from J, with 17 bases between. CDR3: CATEQGGTGANVLTF. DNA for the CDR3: TGTGCCACCGAACAGGGGGGGACGGGGGCCAACGTCCTGACTTTC.

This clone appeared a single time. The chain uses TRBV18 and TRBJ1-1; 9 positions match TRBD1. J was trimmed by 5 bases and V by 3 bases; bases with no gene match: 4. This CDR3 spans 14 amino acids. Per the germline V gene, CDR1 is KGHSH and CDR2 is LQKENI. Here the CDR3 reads CASSPPGQGTEAFF. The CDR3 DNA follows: TGTGCCAGCTCACCCCCAGGACAGGGGACTGAAGCTTTCTTT.

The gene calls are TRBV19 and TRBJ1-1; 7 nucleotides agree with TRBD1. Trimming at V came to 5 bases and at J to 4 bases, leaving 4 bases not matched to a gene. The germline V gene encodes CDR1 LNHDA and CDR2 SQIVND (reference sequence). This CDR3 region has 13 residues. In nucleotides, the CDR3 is TGTGCCAGTAGTCGACAGGGAGTCACTGAAGCTTTCTTT. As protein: CASSRQGVTEAFF.

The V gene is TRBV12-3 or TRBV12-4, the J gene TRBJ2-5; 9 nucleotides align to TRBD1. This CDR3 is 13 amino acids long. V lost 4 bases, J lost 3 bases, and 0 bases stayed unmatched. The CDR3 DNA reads TGTGCCAGCAGTTGGACAGGGGAAGAGACCCAGTACTTC. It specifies CASSWTGEETQYF.

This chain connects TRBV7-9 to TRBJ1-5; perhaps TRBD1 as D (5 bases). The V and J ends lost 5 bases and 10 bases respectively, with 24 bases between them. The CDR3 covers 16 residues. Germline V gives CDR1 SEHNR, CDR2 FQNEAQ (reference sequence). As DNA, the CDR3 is TGTGCCAGCAGCCCTTCTCACAGTAGAGGGACTTTACCCCAGCATTTT. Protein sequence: CASSPSHSRGTLPQHF.

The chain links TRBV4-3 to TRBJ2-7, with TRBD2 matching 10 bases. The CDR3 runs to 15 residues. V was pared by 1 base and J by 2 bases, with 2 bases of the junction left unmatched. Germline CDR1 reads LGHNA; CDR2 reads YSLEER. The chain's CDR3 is CASSQGTSGAYEQYF. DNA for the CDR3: TGCGCCAGCAGCCAAGGGACTAGCGGTGCCTACGAGCAGTACTTC.

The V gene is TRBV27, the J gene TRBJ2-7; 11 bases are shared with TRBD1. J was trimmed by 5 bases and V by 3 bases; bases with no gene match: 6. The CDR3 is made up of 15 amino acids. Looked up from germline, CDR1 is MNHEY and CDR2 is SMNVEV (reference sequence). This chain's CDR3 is CASSFGAGQGDEQYF. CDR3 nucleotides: TGTGCCAGCAGTTTCGGGGCGGGACAGGGGGACGAGCAGTACTTC.

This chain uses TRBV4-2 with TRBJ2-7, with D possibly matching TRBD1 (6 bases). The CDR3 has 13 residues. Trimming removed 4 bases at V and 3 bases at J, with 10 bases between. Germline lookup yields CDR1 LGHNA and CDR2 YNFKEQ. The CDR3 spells CASSPGQFYEQYF. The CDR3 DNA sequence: TGTGCCAGCAGCCCTGGACAGTTCTACGAGCAGTACTTC.

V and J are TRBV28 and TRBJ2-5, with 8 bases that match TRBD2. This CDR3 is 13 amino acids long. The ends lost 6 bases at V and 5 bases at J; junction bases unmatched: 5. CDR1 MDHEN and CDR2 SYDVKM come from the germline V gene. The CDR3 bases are TGTGCCAGCAGGGTAGCGGGATGGGAGACCCAGTACTTC. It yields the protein CASRVAGWETQYF.

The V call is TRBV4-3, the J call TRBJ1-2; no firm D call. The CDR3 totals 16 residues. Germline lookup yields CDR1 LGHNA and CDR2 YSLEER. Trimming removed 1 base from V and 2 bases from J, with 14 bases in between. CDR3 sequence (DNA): TGCGCCAGCAGCCAAGTAGATCAGGCAGACAACTATGGCTACACCTTC. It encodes CASSQVDQADNYGYTF.

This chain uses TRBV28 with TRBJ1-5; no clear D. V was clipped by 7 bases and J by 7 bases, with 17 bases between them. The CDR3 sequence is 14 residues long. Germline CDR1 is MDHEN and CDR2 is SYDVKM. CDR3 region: CASTPGRVRQPQHF. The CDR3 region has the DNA TGTGCCAGCACCCCGGGGAGGGTGAGGCAGCCCCAGCATTTT. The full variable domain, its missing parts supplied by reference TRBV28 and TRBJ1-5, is DVKVTQSSRYLVKRTGEKVFLECVQDMDHENMFWYRQDPGLGLRLIYFSYDVKMKEKGDIPEGYSVSREKKERFSLILESASTNQTSMYLCASTPGRVRQPQHFGDGTRLSIL.

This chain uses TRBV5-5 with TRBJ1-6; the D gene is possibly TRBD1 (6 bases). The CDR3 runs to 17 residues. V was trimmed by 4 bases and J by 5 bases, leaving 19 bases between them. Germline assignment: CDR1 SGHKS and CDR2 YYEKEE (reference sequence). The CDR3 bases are TGTGCCAGCAGCCTAACAGGGTGGGGAGCGAATAATTCACCCCTCCACTTT. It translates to CASSLTGWGANNSPLHF.

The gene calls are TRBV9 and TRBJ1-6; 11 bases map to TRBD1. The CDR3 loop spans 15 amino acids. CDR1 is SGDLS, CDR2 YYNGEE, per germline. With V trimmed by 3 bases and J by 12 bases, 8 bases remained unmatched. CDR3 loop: CASSGGTGGSVPLHF. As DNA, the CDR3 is TGTGCCAGCAGCGGGGGGACAGGGGGAAGTGTACCCCTCCACTTT.

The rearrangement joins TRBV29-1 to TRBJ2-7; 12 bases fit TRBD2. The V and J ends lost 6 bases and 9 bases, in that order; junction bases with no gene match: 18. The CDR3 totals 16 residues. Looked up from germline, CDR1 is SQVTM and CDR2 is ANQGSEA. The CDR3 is CSVGPGQGASGGVQYF. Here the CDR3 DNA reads TGCAGCGTCGGACCGGGACAGGGTGCTAGCGGGGGGGTGCAGTACTTC.

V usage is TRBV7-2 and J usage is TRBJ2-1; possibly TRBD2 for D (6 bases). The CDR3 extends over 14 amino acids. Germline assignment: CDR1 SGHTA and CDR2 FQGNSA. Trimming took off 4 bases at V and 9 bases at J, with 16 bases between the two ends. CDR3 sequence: CASSSMGGTGEQFF. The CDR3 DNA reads TGTGCCAGCAGCTCCATGGGCGGGACTGGTGAGCAGTTCTTC.

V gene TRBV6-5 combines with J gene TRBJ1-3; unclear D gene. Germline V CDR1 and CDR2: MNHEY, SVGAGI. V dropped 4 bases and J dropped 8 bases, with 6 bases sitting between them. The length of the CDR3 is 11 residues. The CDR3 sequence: CASSSPDTIYF. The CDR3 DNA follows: TGTGCCAGCAGTTCCCCCGACACCATATATTTT.

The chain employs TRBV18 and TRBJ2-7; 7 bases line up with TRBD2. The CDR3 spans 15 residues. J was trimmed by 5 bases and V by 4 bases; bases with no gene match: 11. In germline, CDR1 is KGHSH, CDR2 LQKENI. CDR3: CASSRRTWGGDEQYF. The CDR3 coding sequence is TGTGCCAGCTCACGCCGGACATGGGGAGGGGACGAGCAGTACTTC. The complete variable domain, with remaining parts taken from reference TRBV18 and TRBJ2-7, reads NAGVMQNPRHLVRRRGQEARLRCSPMKGHSHVYWYRQLPEEGLKFMVYLQKENIIDESGMPKERFSAEFPKEGPSILRIQQVVRGDSAAYFCASSRRTWGGDEQYFGPGTRLTVT.

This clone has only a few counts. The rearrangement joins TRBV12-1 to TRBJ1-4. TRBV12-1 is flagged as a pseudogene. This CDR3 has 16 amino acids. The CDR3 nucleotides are TGTGCAACCGCCGGGACTCCCCTCGGGATGAATGAAAAACTGTTTTTT. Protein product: CATAGTPLGMNEKLFF.

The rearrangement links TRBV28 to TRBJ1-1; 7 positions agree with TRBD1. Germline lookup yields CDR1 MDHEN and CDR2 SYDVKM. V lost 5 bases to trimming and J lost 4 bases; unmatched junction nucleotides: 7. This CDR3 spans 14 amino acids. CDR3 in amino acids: CASSPNRGSTEAFF. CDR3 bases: TGTGCCAGCAGTCCGAACAGGGGTAGCACTGAAGCTTTCTTT.

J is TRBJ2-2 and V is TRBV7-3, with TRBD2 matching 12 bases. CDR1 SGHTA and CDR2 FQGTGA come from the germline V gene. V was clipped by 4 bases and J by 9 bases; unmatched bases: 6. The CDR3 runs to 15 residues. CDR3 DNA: TGTGCCAGCAGCTCGTCTAGCGGGAGGGGCAGGGAGCTGTTTTTT. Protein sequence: CASSSSSGRGRELFF.